This is a list of T cell receptor beta chains from one sample in a study of blood T cell repertoires in COVID-19. Data came from immunoSEQ multiplex PCR; TCRdb stores just in-frame clones and leaves some out. Counted here are 150,000 to 200,000 clones, more than 80% occurring once; the ten biggest clones make up roughly 2%. Sequences were obtained from peripheral blood. Receptors were obtained from a woman aged 60-70 years with COVID-19, enrolled during active disease. The CDR3 runs from the conserved cysteine through the conserved F or W. The D gene is left open where the match is weak.

D gene	V gene	J gene	CDR3 protein
TRBD1	TRBV4-3	TRBJ2-2	CASSQAEPGGGSGELFF
TRBD1	TRBV5-1	TRBJ2-1	CASSLRVGTEYNEQFF
NA	TRBV4-1	TRBJ2-7	CASSQVLFVYEQYF
TRBD1	TRBV5-6	TRBJ1-2	CASSPMGRGRGGYTF
TRBD1	TRBV5-1	TRBJ1-1	CASSLHDRETEAFF
NA	TRBV7-6	TRBJ2-1	CASSKFTRGISDEQFF
TRBD1	TRBV6-4	TRBJ1-1	CASKRDRGSEAFF
NA	TRBV9	TRBJ1-1	CASSPGEPMNTEAFF
TRBD1	TRBV5-1	TRBJ2-5	CASSSTGGPETQYF
TRBD1	TRBV7-3	TRBJ2-2	CASSGDAGTGNTGELFF
TRBD1	TRBV19	TRBJ1-1	CASSFQGENTEAFF
TRBD1	TRBV29-1	TRBJ1-3	CSGGDRGIGNTIYF
NA	TRBV27	TRBJ1-4	CASGRVATNEKLFF
TRBD1	TRBV19	TRBJ1-2	CASSTGGTGGDGYTF
NA	TRBV2	TRBJ2-7	CASRSRYLSYEQYF
TRBD1	TRBV7-2	TRBJ1-4	CASSPQGVGEKLFF
TRBD2	TRBV27	TRBJ2-1	CASSPGLVNEQFF
NA	TRBV6-1	TRBJ1-4	CASSDLAGPATNEKLFF
TRBD1	TRBV5-1	TRBJ2-5	CASGGQGYQETQYF
NA	TRBV4-3	TRBJ1-2	CASSQGTSNYGYTF
NA	TRBV4-3	TRBJ1-1	CASSQSDKNTEAFF
TRBD1	TRBV6-5	TRBJ1-3	CASSSGQVGNTIYF
NA	TRBV10-2	TRBJ2-2	CASSELGGRELFF
NA	TRBV2	TRBJ1-2	CASSERAASNYGYTF
NA	TRBV7-2	TRBJ1-2	CASSPQTGPANYGYTF
NA	TRBV6-5	TRBJ2-2	CASGLAANTGELFF
NA	TRBV5-5	TRBJ1-4	CASSSRPSNEKLFF
NA	TRBV5-4	TRBJ2-2	CASSSGLGMSTGELFF
NA	TRBV7-8	TRBJ1-2	CASSDSGAIHGYTF
TRBD1	TRBV5-1	TRBJ1-5	CASSLGGQGGQPQHF
TRBD2	TRBV9	TRBJ2-7	CASSVGTSGFYEQYF
TRBD1	TRBV7-3	TRBJ2-7	CASSQGTGGEQYF
NA	TRBV19	TRBJ1-5	CASSIQSGMGQPQHF
NA	TRBV7-9	TRBJ1-1	CASSQPWGDTEAFF
NA	TRBV11-2	TRBJ2-5	CASSFNSGPETQYF
TRBD1	TRBV15	TRBJ1-5	CATSRGTGGQPQHF
NA	TRBV18	TRBJ2-5	CASSPRVAGEETQYF
NA	TRBV6-2/TRBV6-3	TRBJ1-1	CASSSLGLMNTEAFF
NA	TRBV6-5	TRBJ1-2	CASSYGQSYGYTF
NA	TRBV4-3	TRBJ2-7	CASSQEPHEPLPLYEQYF
TRBD1	TRBV5-1	TRBJ1-6	CASRTGTGLTPAFSPLHF
TRBD1	TRBV29-1	TRBJ1-1	CSVDPRSPGGNTEAFF
NA	TRBV7-9	TRBJ2-3	CASSLLLERVTDTQYF
TRBD1	TRBV19	TRBJ1-2	CASSLKDRAHF
NA	TRBV9	TRBJ1-6	CASSPSSYNSPLHF
TRBD1	TRBV7-3	TRBJ1-5	CASSLKCVWTGGRGGNQPQHF
NA	TRBV19	TRBJ1-1	CASSLALNTEAFF
TRBD2	TRBV19	TRBJ2-5	CASSIIAGDQETQYF
NA	TRBV7-2	TRBJ1-2	CASSLDGVGVEGYTF
NA	TRBV10-3	TRBJ2-7	CAISESGGSLYEQYF
NA	TRBV19	TRBJ2-3	CASSVTSNTDTQYF
TRBD1	TRBV6-2/TRBV6-3	TRBJ1-2	CASSYRGQGIYGYTF